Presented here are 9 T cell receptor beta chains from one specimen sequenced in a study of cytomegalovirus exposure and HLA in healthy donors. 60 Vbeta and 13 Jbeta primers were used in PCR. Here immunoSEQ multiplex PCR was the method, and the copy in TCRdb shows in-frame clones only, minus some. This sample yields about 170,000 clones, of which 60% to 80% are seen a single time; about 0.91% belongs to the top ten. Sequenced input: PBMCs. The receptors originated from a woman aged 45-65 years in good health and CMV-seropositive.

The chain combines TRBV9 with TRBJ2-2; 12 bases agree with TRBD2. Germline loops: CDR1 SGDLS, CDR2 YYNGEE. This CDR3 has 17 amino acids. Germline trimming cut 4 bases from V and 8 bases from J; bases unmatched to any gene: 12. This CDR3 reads CASSPAVLAGGQGELFF. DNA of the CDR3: TGTGCCAGCAGCCCCGCGGTACTAGCGGGAGGCCAGGGGGAGCTGTTTTTT.

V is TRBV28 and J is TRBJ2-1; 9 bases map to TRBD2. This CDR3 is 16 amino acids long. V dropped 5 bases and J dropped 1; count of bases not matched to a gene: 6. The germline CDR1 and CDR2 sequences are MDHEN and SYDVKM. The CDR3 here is CASSKPGLASYNEQFF. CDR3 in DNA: TGTGCCAGCAGTAAACCGGGACTAGCATCCTACAATGAGCAGTTCTTC.

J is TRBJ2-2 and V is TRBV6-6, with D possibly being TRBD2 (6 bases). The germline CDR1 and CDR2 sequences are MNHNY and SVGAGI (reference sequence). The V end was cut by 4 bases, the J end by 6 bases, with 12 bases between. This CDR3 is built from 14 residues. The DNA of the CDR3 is TGTGCCAGCAGTTTTTTCTCTAGCGCCGGGGAGCTGTTTTTT. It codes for CASSFFSSAGELFF.

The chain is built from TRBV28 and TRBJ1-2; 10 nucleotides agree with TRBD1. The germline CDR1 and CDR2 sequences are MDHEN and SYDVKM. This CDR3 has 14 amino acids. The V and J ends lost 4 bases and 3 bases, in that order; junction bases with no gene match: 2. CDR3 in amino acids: CASSWDRGDYGYTF. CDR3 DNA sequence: TGTGCCAGCAGTTGGGACAGGGGAGACTATGGCTACACCTTC.

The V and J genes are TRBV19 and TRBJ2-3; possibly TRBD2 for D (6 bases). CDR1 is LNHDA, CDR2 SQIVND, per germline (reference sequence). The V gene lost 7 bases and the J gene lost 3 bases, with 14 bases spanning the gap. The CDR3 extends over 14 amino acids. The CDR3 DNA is TGTGCCAGTAAGAGGGAGGCGGTGACAGATACGCAGTATTTT. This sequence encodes CASKREAVTDTQYF.

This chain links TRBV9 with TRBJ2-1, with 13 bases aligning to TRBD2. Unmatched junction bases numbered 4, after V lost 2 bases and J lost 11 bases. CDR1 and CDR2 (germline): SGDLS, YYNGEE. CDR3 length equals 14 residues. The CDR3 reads CASSVTSGGGQQFF. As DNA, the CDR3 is TGTGCCAGCAGCGTTACTAGCGGGGGGGGCCAGCAGTTCTTC.

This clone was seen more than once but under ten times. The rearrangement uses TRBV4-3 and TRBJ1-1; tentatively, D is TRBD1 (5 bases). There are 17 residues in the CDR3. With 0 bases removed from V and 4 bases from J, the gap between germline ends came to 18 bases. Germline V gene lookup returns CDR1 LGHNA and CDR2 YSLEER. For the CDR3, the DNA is TGCGCCAGCAGCCAAGAGGTCGTGGGGCAGGGAGGCACTGAAGCTTTCTTT. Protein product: CASSQEVVGQGGTEAFF.

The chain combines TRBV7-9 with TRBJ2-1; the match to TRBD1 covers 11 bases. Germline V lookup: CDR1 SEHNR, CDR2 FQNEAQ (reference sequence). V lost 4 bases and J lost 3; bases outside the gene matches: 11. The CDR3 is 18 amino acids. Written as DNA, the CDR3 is TGTGCCAGCAGCTCACCCACGGGGGGGACAGGGGGCTACAATGAGCAGTTCTTC. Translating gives CASSSPTGGTGGYNEQFF.

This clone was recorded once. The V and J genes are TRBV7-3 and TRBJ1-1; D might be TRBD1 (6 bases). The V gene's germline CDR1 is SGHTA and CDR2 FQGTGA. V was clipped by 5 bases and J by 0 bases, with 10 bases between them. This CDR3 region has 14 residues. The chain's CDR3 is CASSLQGLNTEAFF. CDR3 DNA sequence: TGTGCCAGCAGCCTACAGGGATTGAACACTGAAGCTTTCTTT.